What follows are 9 T cell receptor beta chains derived from one specimen sequenced in a study of shared clonotypes between healthy human individuals. Clones were sequenced by immunoSEQ multiplex PCR, and TCRdb holds only the in-frame ones, with some missing. This repertoire shows about 2.1 million clones, about 93% found once; its top ten account for over 1.5%. Naive CD8 cells, CD45RO-negative and positively selected for CCR7, excluded terminally differentiated effector memory CD45RA+ cells. The specimen was naive CD8+ T cells from PBMCs. The source is a man aged 18 to 35 in good health. Some clones in this sample may be carry-over from other donors' samples.

This clone was seen just once. V gene TRBV7-6 combines with J gene TRBJ2-3; D may correspond to TRBD1 or TRBD2 (6 bases each). Germline V lookup: CDR1 SGHVS, CDR2 FNYEAQ. The CDR3 length is 16 residues. V was trimmed by 5 bases and J by 4 bases, leaving 19 bases between them. The CDR3 region has the DNA TGTGCCAGCAGCCAGTGGACAGCGGGCTTCCCAGATACGCAGTATTTT. Translated: CASSQWTAGFPDTQYF.

The chain uses TRBV4-3 and TRBJ1-1, with D perhaps TRBD1 (5 bases). V lost 0 bases and J 0 bases, leaving 20 bases between the germline ends. CDR3 length: 19 residues. Germline V gene lookup returns CDR1 LGHNA and CDR2 YSLEER. The CDR3 nucleotides read TGCGCCAGCAGCCAAGAAAGCCAGAACAGGTGGGGAATGAACACTGAAGCTTTCTTT. As protein: CASSQESQNRWGMNTEAFF.

V gene TRBV28 combines with J gene TRBJ2-3; no definite D call. Trimming stripped 3 bases from V and 3 bases from J, with 10 bases between. The length of the CDR3 is 14 residues. CDR1 and CDR2 (germline): MDHEN, SYDVKM. As DNA, the CDR3 is TGTGCCAGCAGTTTCGGCATAGGAACAGATACGCAGTATTTT. It yields the protein CASSFGIGTDTQYF. Full variable domain (missing parts from reference TRBV28 and TRBJ2-3): DVKVTQSSRYLVKRTGEKVFLECVQDMDHENMFWYRQDPGLGLRLIYFSYDVKMKEKGDIPEGYSVSREKKERFSLILESASTNQTSMYLCASSFGIGTDTQYFGPGTRLTVL.

The chain carries TRBV29-1 and TRBJ2-7, with D possibly matching TRBD1 (6 bases). Between the trimmed V and J ends, which lost 6 bases and 4 bases, there was a span of 13 bases. Germline CDR1 is SQVTM and CDR2 is ANQGSEA. The CDR3 runs to 12 residues. In DNA form, the CDR3 reads TGCAGCGTCCAGGACAGAGAGTACGAGCAGTACTTC. Translated, it gives CSVQDREYEQYF.

The chain uses TRBV7-2 and TRBJ1-5; D is uncertain. The length of the CDR3 is 16 residues. Germline V gives CDR1 SGHTA, CDR2 FQGNSA. With 6 bases removed from V and 2 bases from J, the gap between germline ends came to 17 bases. The CDR3 reads CASSYRLGSGNQPQHF. CDR3 in DNA: TGTGCCAGCAGTTACAGACTGGGATCAGGCAATCAGCCCCAGCATTTT.

V is TRBV9 and J is TRBJ2-1; 7 positions match TRBD1. V shed 0 bases and J 5 bases; nucleotides not matched to a gene: 5. Per germline, CDR1 SGDLS and CDR2 YYNGEE. The CDR3 totals 15 residues. CDR3 amino acids: CASSVGTGKDNEQFF. CDR3 bases: TGTGCCAGCAGCGTAGGGACAGGCAAAGACAATGAGCAGTTCTTC.

The table lists this clone with a count of one. V and J are TRBV7-9 and TRBJ2-5; possibly TRBD1 or TRBD2 for D (5 bases each). This CDR3 comprises 18 residues. V lost 5 bases, J lost 5 bases, and 27 bases lay in between. CDR1 is SEHNR and CDR2 is FQNEAQ in the germline V gene (reference sequence). CDR3 residues: CASSPYLRVGSGGETQYF. CDR3 coding DNA: TGTGCCAGCAGCCCCTATCTCAGGGTCGGCTCCGGCGGGGAGACCCAGTACTTC.

The J gene is TRBJ2-5, the V gene TRBV9; TRBD1 matches 11 bases. Germline V CDR1 and CDR2: SGDLS, YYNGEE. CDR3 length equals 15 residues. J gave up 5 bases and V 3 bases, and 6 bases lay outside the gene matches. Here the CDR3 DNA reads TGTGCCAGCAGCGCTGGACAGGGGGCCGGGGAGACCCAGTACTTC. This gives the protein CASSAGQGAGETQYF.

V and J are TRBV29-1 and TRBJ2-1, with TRBD2 matching over 8 bases. V lost 4 bases to trimming and J lost 3 bases; unmatched junction nucleotides: 14. Germline V lookup: CDR1 SQVTM, CDR2 ANQGSEA. There are 17 residues in the CDR3. This CDR3 is CSVGPVDSGGNYNEQFF. The CDR3 bases are TGCAGCGTTGGACCTGTAGACTCGGGGGGGAACTACAATGAGCAGTTCTTC.